This T cell receptor beta chain was captured in a study of blood T cell repertoires in COVID-19 (dated by TCRdb to the early 2020s). Broadly, across the study: Samples covering the acute and convalescent phases of COVID-19 were provided by collaborators in the United States, Italy and Spain. The prospective study material was composed of cDNA or gDNA derived from T cells, B-cell-depleted T cells, or PBMCs. The dataset comprised deeply sampled blood TCRbeta repertoires from subjects exposed to, actively infected with, or recovered from COVID-19. The repertoires were released in a freely available public database intended as a resource for research on the immune response to SARS-CoV-2. Samples came from the ongoing ImmuneRACE study (first 160 participants) plus 1,254 subjects from 6 global collaborators. Sample metadata almost always included a de-identified subject ID, COVID-19 status, age in years and sex. Where available, HLA class I and class II types were taken from metadata supplied by the sample provider and were not determined by assay-based typing.

Whole blood was collected in K2EDTA tubes by collaborating institutions according to the institutions' own protocols. For TCRbeta analysis, collaborator samples were shipped as frozen whole blood, as isolated PBMCs, or as DNA extracted from either sample type. As to this clone: Its cognate antigen has yet to be identified. Per-base qualities were not stored, and no clone one base away is much larger.

Broader findings and caveats from the paper: The quantity of clinical and demographic metadata differed by source and by participant and was supplied without curation.

CDR1 and CDR2, looked up from the germline V gene, are SGHRS and YFSETQ. The V end loses 2 bases and the J end loses 4 bases, and a stretch of 22 bases separates them. The CDR3 has 18 amino acids, counting the end cysteine and phenylalanine. The entry retains the CDR3 DNA only, 54 bases that are in frame from base 1. TCRbeta CDR3 regions were amplified from genomic DNA by means of the immunoSEQ Assay, a bias-controlled multiplex PCR. As for the authors' bioinformatics: The number of nucleated cells in each sample was estimated by amplification of reference gene primers within the assay. Sequence reads were collapsed and filtered to measure the absolute abundance of every unique TCRbeta CDR3 rearrangement. For each sample, productive Simpson clonality was calculated as the square root of Simpson's diversity index across productive rearrangements. The immuneACCESS repertoire file appears here via TCRdb, limited to in-frame rearrangements. These files lack a portion of the clones; in checked studies, under half of the deficit traces to unresolved V genes, and the cause of the others is not known. V, J and clone size are those of that table, while D and trimming were read from the DNA. Across this sample there are fewer than 80,000 clones, with around three quarters seen only once. The ten top clones hold 9.7% of the sample.

This receptor chain uses TRBV5-1 and TRBJ2-1, with TRBD1 perhaps the D gene, on 6 matching bases. The sequence was obtained from a human donor in a cohort sampled during active COVID-19. Material for sequencing was peripheral blood. The CDR3 is CASSLPPLSGRGYNEQFF. The bases read TGCGCCAGCAGCTTACCCCCTTTGTCCGGCAGGGGTTACAATGAGCAGTTCTTC.